A selection of T cell receptor beta chains follows, all from one sample in a study of Ad26.COV2.S vaccination and SARS-CoV-2 variants. The data were produced by immunoSEQ multiplex PCR, yet TCRdb's version contains in-frame clones alone and is incomplete. The sample yields around 300,000 clones, roughly 90% seen once. The sample here was peripheral blood, taken in a trial of Ad26.COV2.S vaccine versus placebo. The receptors were sampled from a person aged 18-60 years who received the Ad26.COV2.S COVID-19 vaccine or a placebo. Each CDR3 is given with its conserved first and last residue. A D gene is named only where the DNA matches it firmly. Rows may omit the clone size; those that give it use once, few, many or a size class.

V: TRBV7-2; size: NA; J: TRBJ1-3; D: TRBD1; CDR3: CASSLTGTASGNTIYF; DNA: TGTGCCAGCAGCTTAACAGGGACAGCCTCTGGAAACACCATATATTTT
V: TRBV10-3; size: NA; J: TRBJ1-1; D: TRBD1; CDR3: CANSGTGGRNTEAFF; DNA: TGTGCCAACTCCGGGACAGGGGGCAGGAACACTGAAGCTTTCTTT
V: TRBV19; size: few; J: TRBJ2-1; D: TRBD1; CDR3: CASSPTGTGGFNEQFF; DNA: TGTGCCAGTAGCCCGACCGGGACAGGGGGCTTCAATGAGCAGTTCTTC
V: TRBV7-2; size: NA; J: TRBJ2-3; D: TRBD2; CDR3: CASSPWEGSLHDTQYF; DNA: TGTGCCAGCAGCCCATGGGAGGGGTCTCTTCATGATACGCAGTATTTT
V: TRBV9; size: NA; J: TRBJ1-1; D: TRBD1; CDR3: CASSVASGGGVAFF; DNA: TGTGCCAGCAGCGTAGCTTCAGGGGGCGGGGTCGCTTTCTTT
V: TRBV6-5; size: NA; J: TRBJ1-1; D: NA; CDR3: CASSYSGGSAFF; DNA: TGTGCCAGCAGTTACTCGGGGGGCTCAGCTTTCTTT
V: TRBV6-6; size: few; J: TRBJ1-6; D: NA; CDR3: CASGRSNSPLHF; DNA: TGTGCCAGCGGACGGAGTAATTCACCCCTCCACTTT
V: TRBV5-1; size: NA; J: TRBJ2-7; D: TRBD2; CDR3: CASRRTSGGLSYEQYF; DNA: TGCGCCAGCCGAAGGACTAGCGGGGGTCTCTCCTACGAGCAGTACTTC
V: TRBV7-6; size: NA; J: TRBJ2-1; D: NA; CDR3: CASSSNQGSGYNEQFF; DNA: TGTGCCAGCAGCTCAAACCAGGGCTCGGGGTACAATGAGCAGTTCTTC
V: TRBV5-1; size: few; J: TRBJ1-5; D: TRBD1; CDR3: CASSPTGGEGNQPQHF; DNA: TGCGCCAGCAGCCCGACAGGGGGCGAGGGCAATCAGCCCCAGCATTTT
V: TRBV5-5; size: NA; J: TRBJ1-2; D: NA; CDR3: CASSFGEGYGYTF; DNA: TGTGCCAGCAGCTTCGGTGAGGGGTATGGCTACACCTTC
V: TRBV20-1; size: NA; J: TRBJ1-2; D: NA; CDR3: CSAILGGGYTF; DNA: TGCAGTGCTATCCTCGGCGGGGGCTACACCTTC
V: TRBV7-2; size: NA; J: TRBJ2-1; D: TRBD2; CDR3: CASSPRGTSVYNEQFF; DNA: TGTGCCAGCAGCCCCAGGGGGACTAGCGTTTACAATGAGCAGTTCTTC
V: TRBV3-1/TRBV3-2; size: NA; J: TRBJ2-7; D: NA; CDR3: CASSQSAYEQYF; DNA: TGTGCCAGCAGCCAATCAGCCTACGAGCAGTACTTC
V: TRBV7-6; size: many; J: TRBJ1-3; D: NA; CDR3: CASSLALGRTGNTIYF; DNA: TGTGCCAGCAGCTTAGCGCTCGGAAGGACTGGAAACACCATATATTTT
V: TRBV5-6; size: NA; J: TRBJ1-5; D: NA; CDR3: CASSLYGVEGQPQHF; DNA: TGTGCCAGCAGCTTGTATGGGGTGGAAGGTCAGCCCCAGCATTTT
V: TRBV3-1/TRBV3-2; size: NA; J: TRBJ1-2; D: TRBD1; CDR3: CASSQEYDRGHEGYTF; DNA: TGTGCCAGCAGCCAAGAATACGACAGGGGGCATGAGGGCTACACCTTC
V: TRBV4-1; size: NA; J: TRBJ1-5; D: NA; CDR3: CASSQDLDQPQHF; DNA: TGCGCCAGCAGCCAAGATCTGGATCAGCCCCAGCATTTT
V: TRBV7-9; size: NA; J: TRBJ2-5; D: NA; CDR3: CASSPTVQETQYF; DNA: TGTGCCAGCAGCCCCACGGTGCAAGAGACCCAGTACTTC
V: TRBV18; size: NA; J: TRBJ2-5; D: NA; CDR3: CASSTTGATQYF; DNA: TGTGCCAGCTCAACTACGGGTGCGACCCAGTACTTC
V: TRBV7-8; size: NA; J: TRBJ1-1; D: TRBD1; CDR3: CASRADRLNTEAFF; DNA: TGTGCCAGCAGGGCGGACAGGTTGAACACTGAAGCTTTCTTT
V: TRBV29-1; size: NA; J: TRBJ1-1; D: TRBD1; CDR3: CSVLSDRETEAFF; DNA: TGCAGCGTTTTATCTGACAGGGAGACTGAAGCTTTCTTT
V: TRBV11-3; size: once; J: TRBJ2-2; D: NA; CDR3: CASSSDTVGTGELFF; DNA: TGTGCCAGCAGCTCGGATACCGTGGGCACCGGGGAGCTGTTTTTT
V: TRBV19; size: NA; J: TRBJ2-4; D: NA; CDR3: CASSIELALAKNIQYF; DNA: TGTGCCAGTAGTATCGAACTAGCCTTAGCCAAAAACATTCAGTACTTC
V: TRBV29-1; size: NA; J: TRBJ1-1; D: NA; CDR3: CSVDLSGVKNTEAFF; DNA: TGCAGCGTTGATTTGTCAGGAGTCAAGAACACTGAAGCTTTCTTT
V: TRBV30; size: NA; J: TRBJ1-5; D: NA; CDR3: CAWSIGTAQPQHF; DNA: TGTGCCTGGAGTATCGGGACGGCTCAGCCCCAGCATTTT
V: TRBV29-1; size: NA; J: TRBJ1-6; D: NA; CDR3: CSVGSAGAPLHF; DNA: TGCAGCGTTGGTTCCGCAGGGGCCCCCCTCCACTTT
V: TRBV11-2; size: NA; J: TRBJ1-2; D: TRBD1; CDR3: CASSSGQGYGYTF; DNA: TGTGCCAGCAGCTCGGGACAGGGCTATGGCTACACCTTC
V: TRBV7-6; size: NA; J: TRBJ2-2; D: NA; CDR3: CASSLGGLGTTGELFF; DNA: TGTGCCAGCAGCTTAGGGGGTCTTGGTACGACCGGGGAGCTGTTTTTT
V: TRBV5-1; size: NA; J: TRBJ1-5; D: NA; CDR3: CASSLSPVESQPQHF; DNA: TGCGCCAGCAGCTTGAGTCCAGTAGAGAGTCAGCCCCAGCATTTT
V: TRBV27; size: NA; J: TRBJ1-1; D: NA; CDR3: CASRASARRHTEAFF; DNA: TGTGCCAGCAGGGCCTCGGCCCGACGGCACACTGAAGCTTTCTTT